This TCR beta chain was recorded in a study of CD8+CD57+ T cells in acquired aplastic anemia. For CDR3 and TCR beta VDJ profiling, genomic DNA was the template used. TCRdb processed the reads anew with MiXCR; each CDR3 protein has one entry. The table has about 190,000 distinct CDR3 sequences, around 66% seen once. This CDR3 is built from 13 residues. V dropped 5 bases and J dropped 0 bases, with 8 bases sitting between them. CDR1 is MNHEY, CDR2 SMNVEV, per germline (reference sequence). Study-level findings and limits: Some 30 was the count of CD8+ CDR3 sequences that patients shared with controls.

This clonotype was seen ten or more times. Its antigen is not identified. The clonotype comes from a human donor with severe aplastic anemia or a healthy control (not recorded which). Sequenced input: sorted CD4+, CD8+, or CD8+CD57+ T cells (not recorded which) from PBMCs. The chain joins TRBV27 to TRBJ2-7, with no clear D. CDR3 coding DNA: TGTGCCAGCAGTGTCCAGAGCTCCTACGAGCAGTACTTC. Its translation: CASSVQSSYEQYF.